Listed below are T cell receptor beta chains from one sample, sequenced in a study of identical twins. Using its own MiXCR run on the 5' RACE reads, TCRdb lists one record per CDR3 protein. This sample has 1.5 million to 2 million distinct CDR3 sequences, with less than 35% found just once. Material: cord blood. These receptors originate from a newborn girl in good health. CDR3s include the opening cysteine and the closing phenylalanine or tryptophan. Fields, in order: V gene, clone size, D gene, J gene, CDR3 protein, CDR3 DNA. A D gene is named only where the DNA matches it firmly. Clone sizes are given selectively: once, few, many, or a class where the clone is expanded.

v_gene: TRBV27; abundance: many; d_gene: .; j_gene: TRBJ2-1; CDR3aa: CATDNEQFF; CDR3nt: TGTGCCACCGACAATGAGCAGTTCTTC
v_gene: TRBV5-1; abundance: .; d_gene: .; j_gene: TRBJ1-2; CDR3aa: CASSLALDNYGYTF; CDR3nt: TGCGCCAGCAGCTTGGCCCTTGACAACTATGGCTACACCTTC
v_gene: TRBV7-2; abundance: .; d_gene: TRBD2; j_gene: TRBJ2-2; CDR3aa: CASSVYTSGPYTGELFF; CDR3nt: TGTGCCAGCAGCGTATACACTAGCGGTCCCTACACCGGGGAGCTGTTTTTT
v_gene: TRBV5-1; abundance: few; d_gene: .; j_gene: TRBJ2-5; CDR3aa: CASSLVIGLRGPSQETQYF; CDR3nt: TGCGCCAGCAGCTTGGTAATCGGTCTCCGGGGGCCCTCCCAAGAGACCCAGTACTTC
v_gene: TRBV5-6; abundance: few; d_gene: .; j_gene: TRBJ1-2; CDR3aa: CASSLERTAFYGYTF; CDR3nt: TGTGCCAGCAGCTTGGAGAGGACAGCCTTCTATGGCTACACCTTC
v_gene: TRBV9; abundance: .; d_gene: .; j_gene: TRBJ1-1; CDR3aa: CASSVVPQKVTNTEAFF; CDR3nt: TGTGCCAGCAGCGTCGTTCCACAGAAGGTGACGAACACTGAAGCTTTCTTT
v_gene: TRBV5-1; abundance: few; d_gene: TRBD2; j_gene: TRBJ2-3; CDR3aa: CASTATSGRTDTQYF; CDR3nt: TGCGCCAGCACCGCGACTAGCGGGCGCACAGATACGCAGTATTTT
v_gene: TRBV30; abundance: once; d_gene: .; j_gene: TRBJ1-5; CDR3aa: CAWSALPGGNQPQHF; CDR3nt: TGTGCCTGGAGTGCCCTCCCCGGGGGTAATCAGCCCCAGCATTTT
v_gene: TRBV4-1; abundance: .; d_gene: .; j_gene: TRBJ1-6; CDR3aa: CASSQLSTGGNSPLHF; CDR3nt: TGCGCCAGCAGCCAATTAAGTACAGGAGGAAATTCACCCCTCCACTTT
v_gene: TRBV20-1; abundance: .; d_gene: TRBD1; j_gene: TRBJ2-1; CDR3aa: CSARGILADRVDWNEQFF; CDR3nt: TGCAGTGCTAGAGGGATCTTGGCGGACAGGGTAGATTGGAATGAGCAGTTCTTC
v_gene: TRBV5-1; abundance: few; d_gene: .; j_gene: TRBJ2-7; CDR3aa: CASSLEGGITYEQYF; CDR3nt: TGCGCCAGCAGCTTGGAAGGCGGGATTACCTACGAGCAGTACTTC
v_gene: TRBV25-1; abundance: .; d_gene: TRBD1; j_gene: TRBJ1-2; CDR3aa: CASGQGLNYGYTF; CDR3nt: TGTGCCAGTGGACAGGGGCTTAACTATGGCTACACCTTC
v_gene: TRBV2; abundance: few; d_gene: .; j_gene: TRBJ1-5; CDR3aa: CASSDGGGSVQPQHF; CDR3nt: TGTGCCAGCAGTGACGGTGGGGGAAGTGTTCAGCCCCAGCATTTT
v_gene: TRBV20-1; abundance: .; d_gene: .; j_gene: TRBJ2-3; CDR3aa: CSARVRVLTDTQYF; CDR3nt: TGCAGTGCTAGGGTCCGGGTCCTCACAGATACGCAGTATTTT
v_gene: TRBV20-1; abundance: .; d_gene: TRBD1; j_gene: TRBJ1-2; CDR3aa: CSARGDRGANYGYTF; CDR3nt: TGCAGTGCTAGAGGTGACAGGGGAGCTAACTATGGCTACACCTTC
v_gene: TRBV6-5; abundance: many; d_gene: .; j_gene: TRBJ1-1; CDR3aa: CASSYSRGNTEAFF; CDR3nt: TGTGCCAGCAGTTACTCGAGGGGGAACACTGAAGCTTTCTTT
v_gene: TRBV20-1; abundance: .; d_gene: .; j_gene: TRBJ1-1; CDR3aa: CSARLTEAFF; CDR3nt: TGCAGTGCTAGGCTCACTGAAGCTTTCTTT
v_gene: TRBV5-1; abundance: .; d_gene: TRBD1; j_gene: TRBJ2-1; CDR3aa: CASESQGASYNEQFF; CDR3nt: TGCGCCAGCGAGTCCCAGGGGGCTTCCTACAATGAGCAGTTCTTC
v_gene: TRBV9; abundance: .; d_gene: TRBD2; j_gene: TRBJ2-3; CDR3aa: CASSVAWTSGSTDTQYF; CDR3nt: TGTGCCAGCAGCGTAGCTTGGACTAGCGGGAGTACAGATACGCAGTATTTT
v_gene: TRBV28; abundance: .; d_gene: TRBD2; j_gene: TRBJ2-7; CDR3aa: CASLAASYNEQYF; CDR3nt: TGTGCCAGTCTAGCGGCCTCCTACAATGAGCAGTACTTC
v_gene: TRBV20-1; abundance: few; d_gene: .; j_gene: TRBJ1-2; CDR3aa: CSARDKPWGGAYGYTF; CDR3nt: TGCAGTGCTAGAGATAAGCCCTGGGGGGGGGCCTATGGCTACACCTTC
v_gene: TRBV29-1; abundance: .; d_gene: TRBD2; j_gene: TRBJ2-3; CDR3aa: CSGVTSGFYTQYF; CDR3nt: TGCAGCGGAGTGACTAGCGGGTTCTATACGCAGTATTTT
v_gene: TRBV25-1; abundance: few; d_gene: .; j_gene: TRBJ2-7; CDR3aa: CASQAAGSSYEQYF; CDR3nt: TGTGCCAGCCAAGCGGCGGGGAGCTCCTACGAGCAGTACTTC
v_gene: TRBV2; abundance: .; d_gene: .; j_gene: TRBJ1-5; CDR3aa: CASRRDNQDQPRHF; CDR3nt: TGTGCCAGCAGGCGGGACAATCAAGATCAGCCCCGGCATTTT
v_gene: TRBV27; abundance: .; d_gene: TRBD1; j_gene: TRBJ2-7; CDR3aa: CASRQRDSAYEQYF; CDR3nt: TGTGCCAGCAGACAACGGGACAGCGCCTACGAGCAGTACTTC
v_gene: TRBV6-5; abundance: few; d_gene: TRBD1; j_gene: TRBJ1-2; CDR3aa: CASATGAGYTF; CDR3nt: TGTGCCAGCGCGACAGGGGCGGGCTACACCTTC
v_gene: TRBV5-1; abundance: .; d_gene: .; j_gene: TRBJ2-7; CDR3aa: CASSSDPGGTYEQYF; CDR3nt: TGCGCCAGCAGCTCGGACCCAGGCGGGACCTACGAGCAGTACTTC
v_gene: TRBV28; abundance: .; d_gene: .; j_gene: TRBJ1-4; CDR3aa: CASSLDPPREELFF; CDR3nt: TGTGCCAGCAGTTTGGACCCCCCCAGGGAAGAACTGTTTTTT
v_gene: TRBV10-3; abundance: .; d_gene: .; j_gene: TRBJ2-7; CDR3aa: CAIMAGHSSYEQYF; CDR3nt: TGTGCCATCATGGCAGGGCACAGCTCCTACGAGCAGTACTTC
v_gene: TRBV5-1; abundance: .; d_gene: .; j_gene: TRBJ1-2; CDR3aa: CASSPPDSPFSGYTF; CDR3nt: TGCGCCAGCAGCCCCCCGGACAGTCCTTTCAGTGGCTACACCTTC
v_gene: TRBV7-2; abundance: few; d_gene: TRBD2; j_gene: TRBJ2-3; CDR3aa: CASSLRLASNTDTQYF; CDR3nt: TGTGCCAGCAGCTTAAGACTAGCGTCCAACACAGATACGCAGTATTTT
v_gene: TRBV2; abundance: .; d_gene: TRBD1; j_gene: TRBJ1-2; CDR3aa: CASSEGQGASYGYTF; CDR3nt: TGTGCCAGCAGTGAGGGACAGGGGGCTTCTTATGGCTACACCTTC
v_gene: TRBV24-1; abundance: .; d_gene: .; j_gene: TRBJ1-5; CDR3aa: CASKSWGRQPQHF; CDR3nt: TGTGCCTCGAAAAGTTGGGGACGTCAGCCCCAGCATTTT
v_gene: TRBV19; abundance: .; d_gene: TRBD1; j_gene: TRBJ1-2; CDR3aa: CASSSIRTGLKLNYGYTF; CDR3nt: TGTGCCAGTAGTTCAATTCGGACAGGGCTTAAGTTGAACTATGGCTACACCTTC
v_gene: TRBV10-3; abundance: .; d_gene: .; j_gene: TRBJ1-4; CDR3aa: CAISARSGLKNEKLFF; CDR3nt: TGTGCCATCAGTGCAAGATCAGGATTAAAAAATGAAAAACTGTTTTTT
v_gene: TRBV4-2; abundance: many; d_gene: .; j_gene: TRBJ2-3; CDR3aa: CASSQFTGTSTTDTQYF; CDR3nt: TGTGCCAGCAGCCAATTCACCGGGACATCGACTACAGATACGCAGTATTTT
v_gene: TRBV20-1; abundance: few; d_gene: .; j_gene: TRBJ2-1; CDR3aa: CSAQLLGPSYNEQFF; CDR3nt: TGCAGTGCTCAATTATTAGGTCCCTCCTACAATGAGCAGTTCTTC
v_gene: TRBV12-3/TRBV12-4; abundance: few; d_gene: TRBD2; j_gene: TRBJ2-1; CDR3aa: CASSLTSGGFPSYNEQFF; CDR3nt: TGTGCCAGCAGTTTGACTAGCGGGGGGTTCCCCTCCTACAATGAGCAGTTCTTC
v_gene: TRBV14; abundance: .; d_gene: .; j_gene: TRBJ2-4; CDR3aa: CASSQDRGTERYF; CDR3nt: TGTGCCAGCAGCCAAGATAGGGGGACGGAGCGGTACTTC
v_gene: TRBV11-2; abundance: .; d_gene: .; j_gene: TRBJ2-5; CDR3aa: CASSLGALQKETQYF; CDR3nt: TGTGCCAGCAGCTTAGGGGCTCTGCAGAAAGAGACCCAGTACTTC
v_gene: TRBV7-9; abundance: .; d_gene: .; j_gene: TRBJ2-2; CDR3aa: CASSLTGALANTGELFF; CDR3nt: TGTGCCAGCAGCTTAACTGGGGCCCTAGCGAACACCGGGGAGCTGTTTTTT
v_gene: TRBV7-9; abundance: few; d_gene: TRBD2; j_gene: TRBJ2-3; CDR3aa: CASSPATSGRNTDTQYF; CDR3nt: TGTGCCAGCAGCCCGGCGACTAGCGGGAGGAACACAGATACGCAGTATTTT
v_gene: TRBV20-1; abundance: few; d_gene: .; j_gene: TRBJ2-1; CDR3aa: CSASFHESSLAFYNEQFF; CDR3nt: TGCAGTGCTAGTTTTCATGAATCGAGTCTAGCGTTTTACAATGAGCAGTTCTTC
v_gene: TRBV12-3/TRBV12-4; abundance: .; d_gene: .; j_gene: TRBJ1-3; CDR3aa: CASSLRGGPSGNTIYF; CDR3nt: TGTGCCAGCAGTTTAAGGGGAGGACCCTCTGGAAACACCATATATTTT